The present TCR beta chain was sequenced within a study of graft-versus-host responses after intestinal transplantation listed by TCRdb under 2021. For the study in its entirety: Multivisceral, liver-intestinal, or isolated intestinal transplants were received by the recipients. Bulk TCR-beta CDR3 sequencing was used to track graft-versus-host and host-versus-graft alloreactive T cell clones in the graft, circulation and bone marrow after intestinal transplantation. Anti-thymocyte globulin induction was given to all recipients, followed by maintenance tacrolimus and steroids for two to three years. The cohort enrolled about two dozen intestinal transplant recipients including one retransplant, and a few patients lacking pretransplant specimens were excluded. Donor T cell macrochimerism was defined as a peak of at least 4% donor T cells among recipient peripheral blood mononuclear cells. Rather than going through the commercial service, samples from a few later patients were sequenced in-house on an Illumina MiSeq and processed with MiXCR. To identify alloreactive clones, pre-transplant mixed lymphocyte reaction products were sequenced and compared with unstimulated pre-transplant donor and recipient T cells. The investigation overall reported the following: Early after transplant, peak levels of circulating GvH clones were associated with declines in HvG clones. In patients with donor T cell macrochimerism, the allografts had high GvH to HvG T cell clonal ratios. GvH clones were detected in recipient bone marrow, and some of these GvH clones were observed earlier in ileal mucosa or blood, consistent with an intestinal mucosal origin. Conclusions were limited by the relatively low number and heterogeneity of intestinal transplant patients.

From the germline V gene, CDR1 is SGDLS and CDR2 is YYNGEE. From the cysteine up to the phenylalanine, the CDR3 has a length of 14 residues. Only CDR3 DNA is held: 42 bases, read in frame from base 1. Cut back by 0 bases and 2 bases, the V and J ends lie 8 bases apart. The sample's time point label is to be understood as: cells obtained before transplantation from donor or recipient. CD3+CD4+ and CD3+CD8+ populations were FACS-sorted from unstimulated pre-transplant donor and recipient cells taken from spleen or lymph nodes. The library was prepared using the immunoSEQ multiplex PCR assay. In most patients, genomic DNA was isolated using the Qiagen DNeasy Blood and Tissue Kit and sent frozen to Adaptive Biotechnologies for TCR sequencing. For most patients, genomic DNA was subjected to high-throughput TCR-beta CDR3 sequencing by Adaptive Biotechnologies. Per the authors' processing: TCR sequencing data for roughly 17 patients were retrieved from Adaptive's ImmunoSEQ software; three other patients were processed with MiXCR and VDJtools. To correct CD4 versus CD8 sorting errors, sequences present in both subsets at a frequency ratio below 5:1 were removed. CDR3 nucleotide sequences shared by donor and recipient were removed because the origin of these sequences could not be assigned. At least 2-fold expansion over unstimulated cells and a minimum CFSE-low frequency of 0.002% (template counts) or 0.001% (read counts) were required for clones to be classified as alloreactive. Clones were considered mappable if detected in sequenced pre-transplant spleen, lymph node, or MLR CFSE-low populations of the donor or recipient. The cumulative frequency of alloreactive clones was calculated as a percentage of all sequences, weighted by copy number. TCRdb holds this immuneACCESS table with in-frame rearrangements only. Some clones are missing; in checked studies, unresolved V genes explain under half, and the rest has no known cause. That table furnishes V, J and clone size, whereas the DNA furnished D and trimming. The sample data list 70,000 to 95,000 clones, and 90% to 95% of these were observed just once. The ten most abundant clones make up around 1.1% of the sample.

This clone was seen just once. The antigen it binds to is not known. No base quality information exists; no much larger clone differs at one position. Specimen: unstimulated CD8+ T cells sorted from spleen or lymph node cells, collected before transplant. The chain couples TRBV9 to TRBJ2-5, with no confident D gene call. The receptor's source is a human donor who was the organ donor for an intestinal transplant. The nucleotide sequence is TGTGCCAGCAGCGTAGATCCCAATCAAGAGACCCAGTACTTC. This is translated as CASSVDPNQETQYF.